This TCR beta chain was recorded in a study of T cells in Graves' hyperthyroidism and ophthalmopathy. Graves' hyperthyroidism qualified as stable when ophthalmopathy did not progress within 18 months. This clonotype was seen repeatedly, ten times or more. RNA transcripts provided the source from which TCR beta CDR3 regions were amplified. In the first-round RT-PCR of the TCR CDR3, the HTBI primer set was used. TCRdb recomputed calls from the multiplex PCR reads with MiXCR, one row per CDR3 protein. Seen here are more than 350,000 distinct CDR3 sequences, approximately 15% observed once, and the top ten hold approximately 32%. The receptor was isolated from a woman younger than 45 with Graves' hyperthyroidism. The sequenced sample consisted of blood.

CDR3 coding DNA: TGTGCCAGCAGAAAACTAGCGGGAGGCTCCTACAATGAGCAGTTCTTC. This gives the protein CASRKLAGGSYNEQFF. The chain is built from TRBV2 and TRBJ2-1; 12 bases are shared with TRBD2. Per germline, CDR1 SNHLY and CDR2 FYNNEI. This CDR3 has 16 residues. V gave up 6 bases and J gave up 0 bases; unmatched junction bases: 3.